Listed here are 12 T cell receptor beta chains from one sample, sequenced in a study of blood T cells in healthy people across ages. The use of a sample-barcoded 5' primer and a J-beta primer mix characterized a second PCR of about 7 to 12 cycles. TCRdb used MiXCR to reprocess the 5' RACE reads, holding one entry per CDR3 protein. The sample yields 650,000 to 950,000 distinct CDR3 sequences, under 45% seen once. Sequencing used blood. These receptors were taken from a man in his fifties or sixties in good health.

This chain connects TRBV6-6 to TRBJ1-4; TRBD1 aligns across 8 bases. The CDR3 covers 15 residues. Germline V gives CDR1 MNHNY, CDR2 SVGAGI (reference sequence). J gave up 4 bases and V 2 bases, and 3 bases lay outside the gene matches. CDR3 protein: CASSYRGQGNEKLFF. CDR3 in DNA: TGTGCCAGCAGTTACCGCGGACAGGGTAATGAAAAACTGTTTTTT.

Concerning this clonotype itself: A read error may produce the germline difference seen at one junction end. V is TRBV30 and J is TRBJ2-1; the match to TRBD2 covers 8 bases. The CDR3 contains 14 residues. CDR1 is GTSNPN and CDR2 is SVGIG in the germline V gene (reference sequence). Here the CDR3 reads CARSSGGVYNEQFF. CDR3 DNA: TGTGCCCGGAGCTCCGGGGGGGTTTACAATGAGCAGTTCTTC.

This rearrangement joins TRBV11-3 to TRBJ1-2; TRBD1 aligns across 9 bases. Germline CDR1 is SGHNT and CDR2 is YENEEA. The CDR3 has 15 amino acids. The junction had 11 bases not matched to a gene; V was cut back by 4 bases and J by 8 bases. CDR3 in DNA: TGTGCCAGCAGCTCACCTCCAGACAGGGGGTCCGGCTACACCTTC. Translated: CASSSPPDRGSGYTF.

V gene TRBV6-4 combines with J gene TRBJ1-2, with D possibly matching TRBD1 (6 bases). Germline assignment: CDR1 MRHNA and CDR2 SNTAGT. The CDR3 has 14 amino acids. V lost 5 bases, J lost 8 bases, and 18 bases lay in between. The CDR3 DNA sequence: TGTGCCAGCAGTCCACGAATGGACAGTTTCGGCTACACCTTC. Translated, it gives CASSPRMDSFGYTF.

Written as DNA, the CDR3 is TGTGCCAGCAACCCAGGGGTCAACTATGGCTACACCTTC. Amino acid sequence: CASNPGVNYGYTF. This chain links TRBV28 with TRBJ1-2; D might be TRBD1 (6 bases). V lost 7 bases, J lost 2 bases, and 11 bases lay in between. The germline V gene encodes CDR1 MDHEN and CDR2 SYDVKM. This CDR3 has 13 amino acids.

The table lists this clonotype with a few counts. The chain employs TRBV5-6 and TRBJ2-5, with 11 bases aligning to TRBD2. The CDR3 sequence is 14 residues long. Trimming removed 3 bases from V and 13 bases from J; junction bases left unmatched: 11. CDR1 and CDR2 (germline): SGHDT, YYEEEE. CDR3 DNA: TGTGCCAGCAGCTCGGGGACTAGCGGTGGCCGGGGGTACTTC. This translates into CASSSGTSGGRGYF.

The gene calls are TRBV20-1 and TRBJ2-5, with D maybe TRBD2 (6 bases). This CDR3 has 15 amino acids. Germline CDR1 reads DFQATT; CDR2 reads SNEGSKA (reference sequence). The V end lost 5 bases, the J end lost 1 base, and 17 bases lay between the germline ends. CDR3 in amino acids: CSAYRPGRGQETQYF. DNA of the CDR3: TGCAGTGCTTACCGCCCCGGGCGGGGCCAAGAGACCCAGTACTTC.

This clonotype was seen repeatedly, ten times or more. This clone may be a read error of a much larger clone one base away. This sequence joins TRBV2 and TRBJ2-7; D remains unclear. Deletions cut 2 bases from V and 7 bases from J, with 15 bases between. This CDR3 region has 14 residues. Germline V gives CDR1 SNHLY, CDR2 FYNNEI. The CDR3 DNA is TGTGCCAGCAGTGAACGGTGGCTCAGCGTTGAGCAGTACTTC. This codes for CASSERWLSVEQYF.

This clonotype turned up a few times. This chain links TRBV29-1 with TRBJ1-2, with D possibly being TRBD1 (5 bases). Per the germline V gene, CDR1 is SQVTM and CDR2 is ANQGSEA. This CDR3 comprises 12 residues. V was shortened by 3 bases and J by 8 bases, with 13 bases between the two germline ends. DNA of the CDR3: TGCAGCGTTGAGGGAAGGGGAAGGGGCTACACCTTC. The encoded protein is CSVEGRGRGYTF.

The V gene is TRBV20-1, the J gene TRBJ2-7; TRBD2 aligns across 13 bases. Germline V CDR1 and CDR2: DFQATT, SNEGSKA (reference sequence). This CDR3 is built from 19 residues. V shed 5 bases and J 5 bases; nucleotides not matched to a gene: 21. CDR3 region: CSAYSERTSGGNYRDEQYF. The CDR3 DNA is TGCAGTGCTTATTCCGAACGGACTAGCGGGGGCAACTACCGGGACGAGCAGTACTTC.

The V and J genes are TRBV13 and TRBJ2-3, with 10 bases aligning to TRBD1. Germline CDR1 and CDR2: PRHDT and FYEKMQ (reference sequence). The CDR3 is 16 residues long. V trimming: 1 base; J trimming: 3 bases; junction bases outside the gene matches: 4. CDR3 DNA: TGTGCCAGCAGCTTAGTTGACAGGGGGCGGACAGATACGCAGTATTTT. It specifies CASSLVDRGRTDTQYF.

This clonotype was seen only a few times. The rearrangement joins TRBV20-1 to TRBJ2-1; 10 bases line up with TRBD2. The V gene's germline CDR1 is DFQATT and CDR2 SNEGSKA (reference sequence). The J segment lost 7 bases and the V segment lost 5 bases, leaving 11 bases of the junction unmatched. This CDR3 is 15 amino acids long. DNA for the CDR3: TGCAGTGCTGGGGCTAGCGGGGGCCCCGGAAATGAGCAGTTCTTC. It is translated as CSAGASGGPGNEQFF.